The clone carrying this TCR beta chain has more than one count but fewer than ten. TCRdb redid the calling of the 5' RACE reads with MiXCR, one entry per CDR3 protein. The sample carries 70,000 to 95,000 distinct CDR3 sequences, 8.5% to 10% recorded once. This specimen belongs to a study of early T cells in non-severe SARS-CoV-2 infection. In germline, CDR1 is MNHNY, CDR2 SVGAGI (reference sequence). CDR3 length: 14 residues. The V end was cut by 5 bases, the J end by 1 base, with 11 bases between. V usage is TRBV6-6 and J usage is TRBJ2-5, with D hard to call. The sequence derives from an adult who was a healthcare worker with PCR-confirmed SARS-CoV-2 infection or an uninfected control (not recorded which). Sequencing input: whole blood. The chain's CDR3 is CASSLLRVQETQYF. The CDR3 nucleotides read TGTGCCAGCAGTCTCCTCCGGGTCCAAGAGACCCAGTACTTC.